Listed below are T cell receptor beta chains from one sample, sequenced in a study of T cell repertoires in cytomegalovirus infection. TCRdb re-derived calls from the reads in MiXCR, one entry per CDR3 protein. The profile shows hundreds of thousands of distinct CDR3 sequences, under 55% of them singletons. The antigens of these receptors remain unknown. The sequencing used cultured PBMCs, collected from culture after CMV antigen stimulation. These receptor sequences come from a human donor in good health (CMV status not recorded). Some clones in this sample may be carry-over from other donors' samples. Both conserved end residues are part of each CDR3. The D gene is left open where the match is weak. Only part of the rows carry a size: once, few, many, or a class if the clone is expanded.

>.|21|TRBJ2-1|TRBV4-1|TRBD2
TGCGCCAGCAGCCAAGTGAGACCTCTGGGACTAGCAGAGAGCTCCTACAATGAGCAGTTCTTC
CASSQVRPLGLAESSYNEQFF
>.|14|TRBJ2-1|TRBV18|TRBD2
TGTGCCAGCTCACCAACTAGCGGGGGCGATGAGCAGTTCTTC
CASSPTSGGDEQFF
>.|15|TRBJ1-2|TRBV6-5|.
TGTGCCAGCAGTTACGGGAGGGGAGGGCTATTCGGCTACACCTTC
CASSYGRGGLFGYTF
>.|13|TRBJ1-5|TRBV10-3|.
TGTGCCATCCAAGACAGCCCAGCGGAGCCCCAGCATTTT
CAIQDSPAEPQHF
>many|14|TRBJ2-7|TRBV7-8|.
TGTGCCAGCAGCTTTGGTTTAATCTCATACGAGCAGTACTTC
CASSFGLISYEQYF
>few|11|TRBJ2-7|TRBV6-2/TRBV6-3|.
TGTGCCAGCAGTGCCCGTGGACGGCAGTACTTC
CASSARGRQYF
>.|15|TRBJ2-5|TRBV5-4|TRBD1
TGTGCCAGCAGCCTGGTAGGGACAGGGAAAGAGACCCAGTACTTC
CASSLVGTGKETQYF
>few|17|TRBJ1-1|TRBV7-9|TRBD1
TGTGCCAGCAGCTCTATGAGCCTGACAGGGATGAACACTGAAGCTTTCTTT
CASSSMSLTGMNTEAFF
>.|11|TRBJ1-2|TRBV6-2/TRBV6-3|.
TGTGCCGCGCAATCAACGTATGGCTACACCTTC
CAAQSTYGYTF
>few|15|TRBJ2-7|TRBV6-1|.
TGTGCCAGCAGTACCCAGGGGTCGTCGTCCTACGAGCAGTACTTC
CASSTQGSSSYEQYF
>.|14|TRBJ2-7|TRBV4-1|.
TGTGCCAGCAGCCAAGATGACAACTCCTACGAGCAGTACTTC
CASSQDDNSYEQYF
>many|15|TRBJ2-1|TRBV7-2|TRBD2
TGTGCCAGCAGTAGAAGCGGGGGGGCCGTCAATGAGCAGTTCTTC
CASSRSGGAVNEQFF